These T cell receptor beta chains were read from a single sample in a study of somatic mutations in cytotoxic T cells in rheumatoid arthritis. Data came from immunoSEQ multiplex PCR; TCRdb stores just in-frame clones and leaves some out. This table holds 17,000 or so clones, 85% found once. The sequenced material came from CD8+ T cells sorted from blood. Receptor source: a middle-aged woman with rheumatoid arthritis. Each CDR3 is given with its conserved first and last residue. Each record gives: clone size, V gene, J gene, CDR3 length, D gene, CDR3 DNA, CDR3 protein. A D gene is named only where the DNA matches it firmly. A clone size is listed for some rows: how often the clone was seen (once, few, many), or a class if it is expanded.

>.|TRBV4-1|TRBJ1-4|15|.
TGCGCCAGCAGCCCTTGGGACACTACTAATGAAAAACTGTTTTTT
CASSPWDTTNEKLFF
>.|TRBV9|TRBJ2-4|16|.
TGTGCCAGCAGCGTAGCTACAGGAGGGGCCAAAAACATTCAGTACTTC
CASSVATGGAKNIQYF
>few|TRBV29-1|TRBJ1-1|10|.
TGCAGCGTTGAAGATACAAGAGCTTTCTTT
CSVEDTRAFF
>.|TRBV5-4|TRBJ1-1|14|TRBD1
TGTGCCAGCAGCTTGGACAGGGGCTTAGTTGAAGCTTTCTTT
CASSLDRGLVEAFF
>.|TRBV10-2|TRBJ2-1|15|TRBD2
TGCGCCAGCAGCATACTAGCGGGAGGGTTCAATGAGCAGTTCTTC
CASSILAGGFNEQFF
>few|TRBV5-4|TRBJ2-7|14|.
TGTGCCAGCAGCCCTACTGGGGGGTCCTACGAGCAGTACTTC
CASSPTGGSYEQYF
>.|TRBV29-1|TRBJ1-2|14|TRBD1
TGCAGCGCCCTCATTGTCGACAGGGAGAATGGCTACACCTTC
CSALIVDRENGYTF
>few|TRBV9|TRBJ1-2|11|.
TGTGTGAGTGGGGGCAGGGGAGGCTACACCTTC
CVSGGRGGYTF
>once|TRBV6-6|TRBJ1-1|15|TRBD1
TGTGCCAGCAGTTACTCTATGCAGGGGGACGCTGAAGCTTTCTTT
CASSYSMQGDAEAFF
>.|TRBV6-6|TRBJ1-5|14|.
TGTGCCAGCAGTCCGACGGAGGGATATCAGCCCCAGCATTTT
CASSPTEGYQPQHF
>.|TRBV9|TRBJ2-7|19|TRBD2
TGTGCCAGCACCACCAAAAAGCGGGAGAGGCCACATCAAACCTACGAGCAGTACTTC
CASTTKKRERPHQTYEQYF
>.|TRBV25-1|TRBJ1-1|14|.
TGTGCCAGCAGTAAAAAAGACAGAATCGCTGAAGCTTTCTTT
CASSKKDRIAEAFF
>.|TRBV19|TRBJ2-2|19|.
TGTGCCAGTAGTACCCTGACTATTAGAGGAAAGGGGAACACCGGGGAGCTGTTTTTT
CASSTLTIRGKGNTGELFF
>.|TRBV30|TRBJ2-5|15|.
TGTGCCTGGAGTGACATCGGGACACCTCAAGAGACCCAGTACTTC
CAWSDIGTPQETQYF
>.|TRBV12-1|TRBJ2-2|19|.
.
CASSFAPGTSKYDTGELFF
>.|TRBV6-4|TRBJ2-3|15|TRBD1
TGTGCCAGCGCTGAGAGGACAGGTAGCACAGATACGCAGTATTTT
CASAERTGSTDTQYF
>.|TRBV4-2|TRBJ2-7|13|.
TGTGCCAGCAGCCAAGACGGGGCCTACGAGCAGTACTTC
CASSQDGAYEQYF
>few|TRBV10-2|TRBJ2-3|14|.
TGCGCCAGCAGTGCTAGCGCTCCCACAGATACGCAGTATTTT
CASSASAPTDTQYF
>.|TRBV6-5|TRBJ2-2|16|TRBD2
TGTGCCAGCAGTTACTCGGCGGGAGAGTACACCGGGGAGCTGTTTTTT
CASSYSAGEYTGELFF
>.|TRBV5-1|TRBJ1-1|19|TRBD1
TGCGCCAGCAGCTTGGACTATGATCGACAGGGGGCAGGGAACACTGAAGCTTTCTTT
CASSLDYDRQGAGNTEAFF
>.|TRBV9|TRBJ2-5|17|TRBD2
TGTGCCAGCAGCCCCGGGACTAGCGGGGGGGCCTTCGAGACCCAGTACTTC
CASSPGTSGGAFETQYF
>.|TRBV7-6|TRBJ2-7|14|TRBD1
TGTGCCAGCAGCTTACAAACAGGGGGCAACGAGCAGTACTTC
CASSLQTGGNEQYF
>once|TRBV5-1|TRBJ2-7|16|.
TGCGCCAGCAGCTTGGGACAGCTGCTCCCCTCCTACGAGCAGTACTTC
CASSLGQLLPSYEQYF
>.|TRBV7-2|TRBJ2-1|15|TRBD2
TGTGCCAGCAGACGAGCGGGAGCGGACTACAATGAGCAGTTCTTC
CASRRAGADYNEQFF
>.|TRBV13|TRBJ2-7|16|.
TGTGCCAGCAGCTTAACCCCCTTGAGGGACTCCTACGAGCAGTACTTC
CASSLTPLRDSYEQYF
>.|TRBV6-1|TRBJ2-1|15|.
TGTGCCATCTCTATGGCGGGGGCCCTCTACAATGAGCAGTTCTTC
CAISMAGALYNEQFF
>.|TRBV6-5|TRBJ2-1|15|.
TGTGCCAGCAGTCGGGAGAGCGGGCTTAGCGATGAGCAGTTCTTC
CASSRESGLSDEQFF
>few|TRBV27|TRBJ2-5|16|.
TGTGCCAGCAGTTTCTCCGCCAGGGAATATTGGGAGACCCAGTACTTC
CASSFSAREYWETQYF
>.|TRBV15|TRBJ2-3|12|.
TGTGCCACCAGCACAGGGACAGATACGCAGTATTTT
CATSTGTDTQYF
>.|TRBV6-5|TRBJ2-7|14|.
TGTGCCAGCAGTTACTCGGGAGGCACCTACGAGCAGTACTTC
CASSYSGGTYEQYF
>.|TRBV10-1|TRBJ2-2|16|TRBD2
TGCGCCAGCAGTGAGAGGGCTAGCGGGATAAGAGGGGAGCTGTTTTTT
CASSERASGIRGELFF
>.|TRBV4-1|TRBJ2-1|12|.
TGCGCCAGCAGCCCCGCCGGAGGTGAGCAGTTCTTC
CASSPAGGEQFF
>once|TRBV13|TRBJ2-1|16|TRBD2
TGTGCCAGCAGCTTGGGTCTAGCGGGTCTCTACAATGAGCAGTTCTTC
CASSLGLAGLYNEQFF
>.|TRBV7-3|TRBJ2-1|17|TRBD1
TGTGCCAGCAGCTTAAAATGGGTGACAGGGGCAAGTAATGAGCAGTTCTTC
CASSLKWVTGASNEQFF